This section outlines one T cell receptor beta chain sequence together with its context. Its antigen is unknown. Only in-frame clones appear in the TCRdb table, and some are missing; sequencing was by immunoSEQ multiplex PCR. The sample consists of 75,000 to 80,000 clones, roughly 80% of them appearing once. This specimen belongs to a study of PD-1 blockade in mismatch repair-deficient tumors. Findings of the study overall: After pembrolizumab, tumor-resident clones rose rapidly, then generally contracted before radiologic responses.

The material was peripheral blood, obtained 44 weeks after starting pembrolizumab. This receptor was taken from an adult with mismatch repair-deficient cancer.

DNA for the CDR3: TGTGCCTGGAGTGTATCCTACACTGAAGCTTTCTTT. Amino acids: CAWSVSYTEAFF. The V call is TRBV30, the J call TRBJ1-1; no reliable D call. The V gene's germline CDR1 is GTSNPN and CDR2 SVGIG (reference sequence). This CDR3 contains 12 residues. V lost 0 bases to trimming and J lost 3 bases, with 5 bases between them.